Each of the 13 T cell receptor beta chains below was sequenced from the same sample in a study of T-cell memory formation after mild COVID-19. A single record per CDR3 protein comes from TCRdb applying MiXCR to the 5' RACE reads. The sample lists 350,000 to 450,000 distinct CDR3 sequences; 14% were seen once. Material for sequencing was PBMCs or a T cell subset sorted from them (not recorded which). The receptors here all came from a man between 18 and 35 years old who had mild COVID-19 (a few samples of this study predate the infection). Cell type and time point are not known.

This clonotype was detected a few times. The chain is built from TRBV29-1 and TRBJ2-2; D perhaps matches TRBD2 (5 bases). In germline, CDR1 is SQVTM, CDR2 ANQGSEA. This CDR3 has 12 residues. Trimming took 3 bases from V and 6 from J, leaving 8 bases between them. The CDR3 bases are TGCAGCGTTGACTGGGGAGCCGGGGAGCTGTTTTTT. Translating it yields CSVDWGAGELFF.

This chain links TRBV29-1 with TRBJ2-1, with a weak D call TRBD1 (6 bases). The germline V gene has CDR1 SQVTM and CDR2 ANQGSEA. V lost 6 bases, J lost 0 bases, and 12 bases lay in between. The CDR3 is 14 residues long. In DNA form, the CDR3 reads TGCAGCGTCAGGACAGAGAGCTCCTACAATGAGCAGTTCTTC. Translation gives CSVRTESSYNEQFF.

V usage is TRBV20-1 and J usage is TRBJ1-5, with 8 positions matching TRBD1. Germline V lookup: CDR1 DFQATT, CDR2 SNEGSKA (reference sequence). Trimming cost V 0 bases and J 4 bases; bases outside gene matches: 5. This CDR3 is 15 amino acids long. As DNA, the CDR3 is TGCAGTGCTAGAGATTGGCGACAGGGGAATCAGCCCCAGCATTTT. Its translation is CSARDWRQGNQPQHF.

A few counts support this clonotype. V and J are TRBV6-5 and TRBJ2-1; 8 bases agree with TRBD1. Trimming removed 4 bases from V and 5 bases from J; junction bases left unmatched: 7. Per the germline V gene, CDR1 is MNHEY and CDR2 is SVGAGI. The CDR3 loop spans 15 amino acids. This CDR3 reads CASSLWTGIHNEQFF. CDR3 DNA: TGTGCCAGCAGTTTATGGACAGGGATACACAATGAGCAGTTCTTC.

This chain joins TRBV6-2 or TRBV6-3 and TRBJ2-2; D is possibly TRBD2 (5 bases). The CDR3 spans 14 residues. Germline V gives CDR1 MNHEY, CDR2 SVGEGT. Trimming stripped 2 bases from V and 5 bases from J, with 9 bases between. CDR3 DNA: TGTGCCAGCAGTTACAGTCGGGGAACCGGGGAGCTGTTTTTT. Translation gives CASSYSRGTGELFF.

This clonotype turned up a few times. This chain uses TRBV7-2 with TRBJ2-3; 7 bases map to TRBD1. V lost 3 bases to trimming and J lost 6 bases; unmatched junction nucleotides: 6. CDR1 SGHTA and CDR2 FQGNSA come from the germline V gene. This CDR3 region has 14 residues. CDR3 region: CASSFYRGSDTQYF. The DNA for the CDR3 is TGTGCCAGCAGCTTCTACAGGGGATCGGATACGCAGTATTTT. The full variable domain, completed using reference TRBV7-2 and TRBJ2-3, is GAGVSQSPSNKVTEKGKDVELRCDPISGHTALYWYRQSLGQGLEFLIYFQGNSAPDKSGLPSDRFSAERTGGSVSTLTIQRTQQEDSAVYLCASSFYRGSDTQYFGPGTRLTVL.

The rearrangement links TRBV18 to TRBJ2-3, with 8 positions matching TRBD2. The germline V gene encodes CDR1 KGHSH and CDR2 LQKENI. The CDR3 covers 16 residues. V lost 3 bases to trimming and J lost 6 bases; unmatched junction nucleotides: 11. This chain's CDR3 is CASSPIRGGASDTQYF. CDR3 nucleotide sequence: TGTGCCAGCTCACCGATTCGGGGGGGGGCCTCCGATACGCAGTATTTT.

This clonotype was seen many times. The genes are TRBV5-1 and TRBJ2-1; D unclear. CDR1 is SGHRS, CDR2 YFSETQ, per germline. The CDR3 has 15 amino acids. The V end lost 0 bases, the J end lost 2 bases, and 9 bases lay between the germline ends. CDR3 sequence: CASSLDASAYNEQFF. DNA of the CDR3: TGCGCCAGCAGCTTGGATGCATCAGCCTACAATGAGCAGTTCTTC.

This chain joins TRBV20-1 and TRBJ2-1; 7 bases map to TRBD1. Germline V gives CDR1 DFQATT, CDR2 SNEGSKA (reference sequence). Trimming at V came to 2 bases and at J to 7 bases, leaving 8 bases not matched to a gene. The CDR3 runs 14 residues. The CDR3 here is CSARRGLAINEQFF. The CDR3 DNA reads as TGCAGTGCTAGAAGGGGGCTAGCAATAAATGAGCAGTTCTTC.

In this sample, this clonotype turned up many times. This sequence joins TRBV6-5 and TRBJ2-7, with D uncertain. CDR1 is MNHEY and CDR2 is SVGAGI in the germline V gene. The CDR3 consists of 11 residues. V dropped 10 bases and J dropped 0 bases, with 7 bases sitting between them. The CDR3 DNA reads TGTGCCACTCTCAGCTCCTACGAGCAGTACTTC. Its protein is CATLSSYEQYF.

This clonotype was detected only a few times. The gene calls are TRBV19 and TRBJ1-4; D might be TRBD1 (5 bases). Per germline, CDR1 LNHDA and CDR2 SQIVND (reference sequence). The CDR3 is 13 amino acids. The V end was cut by 11 bases, the J end by 2 bases, with 12 bases between. The DNA of the CDR3 is TGTGCCGGGTCTGGGGGGACTAATGAAAAACTGTTTTTT. Translated: CAGSGGTNEKLFF.

The chain is built from TRBV4-2 and TRBJ2-5; 12 nucleotides agree with TRBD2. The CDR3 runs 16 residues. J lost 5 bases, V lost 1 base, and 5 bases had no gene match. Germline lookup yields CDR1 LGHNA and CDR2 YNFKEQ. CDR3 sequence (DNA): TGTGCCAGCAGCCAAGCTAGCGGGGGGGCCCGGGAGACCCAGTACTTC. This translates into CASSQASGGARETQYF.

The CDR3 loop is CASSTGPVATDTQYF. DNA of the CDR3: TGTGCCAGCAGTACCGGACCCGTGGCCACAGATACGCAGTATTTT. The genes are TRBV27 and TRBJ2-3; D not resolved. The CDR3 runs to 15 residues. Trimming left V 5 bases short and J 2 bases short, with 14 bases between. Germline V CDR1 and CDR2: MNHEY, SMNVEV (reference sequence).